These T cell receptor beta chains were read from a single sample in a study of regulatory and conventional T cells in RAG deficiency. TCRdb's table, derived via immunoSEQ multiplex PCR, lists solely in-frame clones and lacks some. This sample has around 37,000 clones; about 89% occur once, and the top ten carry around 15%. These data were also filed under a second study, of regulatory T cells.

Input material: CD8+ T cells sorted from blood. The receptor set was obtained from a human donor in good health. CDR3s include the opening cysteine and the closing phenylalanine or tryptophan. A D gene is named only where the DNA matches it firmly. Rows give clone size only sometimes, using once, few, many, or a class for an expanded clone.

V gene	J gene	D gene	clone size	CDR3 protein	CDR3 DNA
TRBV5-5	TRBJ2-1	TRBD2	.	CASSTRTSGGFDEQFF	TGTGCCAGCAGCACCCGGACTAGCGGGGGATTCGATGAGCAGTTCTTC
TRBV11-2	TRBJ1-2	.	.	CASSGRTNYGYTF	TGTGCCAGCAGCGGACGGACGAACTATGGCTACACCTTC
TRBV6-5	TRBJ2-7	.	.	CASKGIPGAYEQYF	TGTGCCAGCAAAGGGATCCCAGGCGCCTACGAGCAGTACTTC
TRBV19	TRBJ2-5	TRBD2	.	CATGLAGPQETQYF	TGTGCCACCGGACTAGCGGGACCCCAAGAGACCCAGTACTTC
TRBV9	TRBJ1-2	.	once	CASSKRQFGYTF	TGTGCCAGCAGTAAACGACAGTTCGGCTACACCTTC
TRBV5-1	TRBJ2-7	.	.	CASTADYEQYF	TGCGCCAGCACGGCAGACTACGAGCAGTACTTC
TRBV5-1	TRBJ2-5	.	.	CASSLLVQEEETQYF	TGCGCCAGCAGCTTGCTGGTACAGGAGGAAGAGACCCAGTACTTC
TRBV4-1	TRBJ2-1	.	.	CASSPSGAGFGEQFF	TGCGCCAGCAGCCCATCAGGGGCAGGGTTCGGTGAGCAGTTCTTC
TRBV19	TRBJ1-6	.	.	CASKGLGLAVFDSPLHF	TGTGCCAGTAAGGGACTAGGATTAGCCGTTTTTGATTCACCCCTCCACTTT
TRBV19	TRBJ1-2	.	.	CASSMGQRVFGYTF	TGTGCCAGTAGTATGGGGCAGCGAGTTTTTGGCTACACCTTC
TRBV5-1	TRBJ1-4	TRBD1	once	CASSWVGQGTEKLFF	TGCGCCAGCAGCTGGGTGGGACAGGGGACTGAAAAACTGTTTTTT
TRBV5-4	TRBJ2-5	.	.	CASSSHPTQETQYF	TGTGCCAGCAGCAGTCACCCAACTCAAGAGACCCAGTACTTC
TRBV30	TRBJ2-3	TRBD1	.	CAWEPGQGLADTQYF	TGTGCCTGGGAGCCGGGACAGGGGTTGGCAGATACGCAGTATTTT
TRBV11-2	TRBJ2-7	.	.	CASSSGDSYEQYF	TGTGCCAGCAGCTCAGGAGACTCCTACGAGCAGTACTTC
TRBV29-1	TRBJ1-2	.	.	CSVEIPDSGGYTF	TGCAGCGTTGAAATTCCCGACAGCGGCGGCTACACCTTC
TRBV27	TRBJ1-4	TRBD1	once	CASSSAGTGGEKLFF	TGTGCCAGCAGTTCAGCCGGGACAGGGGGTGAAAAACTGTTTTTT
TRBV12-5	TRBJ2-7	.	.	CASGLSDSPYEQYF	TGTGCTAGTGGTTTGTCGGACAGCCCCTACGAGCAGTACTTC
TRBV15	TRBJ2-3	TRBD2	.	CATSRDSARLAGGGTQYF	TGTGCCACCAGCAGAGATTCGGCCAGGTTAGCGGGAGGAGGTACGCAGTATTTT
TRBV30	TRBJ1-1	.	.	CAWSVSTSTEAFF	TGTGCCTGGAGTGTATCCACTAGCACTGAAGCTTTCTTT
TRBV4-1	TRBJ1-2	TRBD1	.	CASSLGTVLTNYGYTF	TGCGCCAGCAGCCTCGGGACAGTCTTAACTAACTATGGCTACACCTTC
TRBV6-1	TRBJ2-3	TRBD2	.	CASSDRFLAGSTDTQYF	TGTGCCAGCAGTGATCGGTTTCTAGCGGGAAGCACAGATACGCAGTATTTT
TRBV2	TRBJ1-2	TRBD1	once	CASSEALRARGLGYTF	TGTGCCAGCAGTGAAGCGCTTCGTGCCAGGGGGCTTGGCTACACCTTC
TRBV4-2	TRBJ1-2	TRBD1	.	CASSQESTGTGYGYTF	TGTGCCAGCAGCCAAGAGTCGACCGGGACAGGGTATGGCTACACCTTC
TRBV7-9	TRBJ1-6	.	few	CASSLNRDSPLHF	TGTGCCAGCAGCTTAAATCGGGATTCACCCCTCCACTTT
TRBV10-1	TRBJ2-7	TRBD1	.	CASSGGGTGVYEQYF	TGCGCCAGCAGTGGAGGGGGGACAGGGGTCTACGAGCAGTACTTC
TRBV19	TRBJ2-3	.	.	CATAQGGRSTDTQYF	TGTGCCACTGCCCAAGGGGGGAGGAGCACAGATACGCAGTATTTT
TRBV7-9	TRBJ1-5	.	.	CASSPNYPGLGLEPQHF	TGTGCCAGCAGCCCAAATTACCCGGGACTGGGATTGGAGCCCCAGCATTTT
TRBV21-1	TRBJ1-1	.	.	CASSKARPEAFF	TGTGCCAGCAGCAAAGCGCGGCCTGAAGCTTTCTTT
TRBV11-1	TRBJ2-3	.	.	CASSLGDFWADTQYF	TGTGCCAGCAGCTTAGGGGACTTCTGGGCAGATACGCAGTATTTT
TRBV19	TRBJ2-1	.	.	CASSISSYNEQFF	TGTGCCAGTAGTATAAGTAGCTACAATGAGCAGTTCTTC
TRBV30	TRBJ1-3	.	.	CAWSPLAGGNTIYF	TGTGCCTGGAGTCCGCTGGCGGGGGGAAACACCATATATTTT
TRBV29-1	TRBJ2-1	TRBD1	.	CSVPGTGIYNEQFF	TGCAGCGTGCCCGGGACAGGGATTTACAATGAGCAGTTCTTC
TRBV6-1	TRBJ2-7	.	.	CASSGSRGNSYEQYF	TGTGCCAGCAGTGGATCCCGGGGCAACTCCTACGAGCAGTACTTC
TRBV4-1	TRBJ1-5	.	.	CASSQELRSGNQPQHF	TGCGCCAGCAGCCAAGAACTCCGGTCAGGCAATCAGCCCCAGCATTTT
TRBV2	TRBJ1-1	.	.	CASSEDVWNTEAFF	TGTGCCAGCAGTGAAGACGTGTGGAACACTGAAGCTTTCTTT
TRBV19	TRBJ2-7	.	.	CASSQYGGSSYEQYF	TGTGCCAGTAGTCAGTATGGGGGGAGCTCCTACGAGCAGTACTTC
TRBV6-1	TRBJ1-5	.	.	CASSSLGNQPQHF	TGTGCCAGTTCTAGTCTGGGTAATCAGCCCCAGCATTTT
TRBV7-9	TRBJ1-6	.	few	CASARGGLESPLHF	TGTGCCAGCGCCCGAGGGGGGTTAGAATCACCCCTCCACTTT
TRBV6-1	TRBJ1-1	.	.	CASSATGLGTEAFF	TGTGCCAGCAGTGCAACAGGGCTAGGCACTGAAGCTTTCTTT
TRBV30	TRBJ2-3	TRBD2	.	CAWSAGAGDLDTQYF	TGTGCCTGGAGTGCGGGAGCGGGAGATTTAGATACGCAGTATTTT